This is a list of T cell receptor beta chains from one sample in a study of blood T cell repertoires in COVID-19. Measured with immunoSEQ multiplex PCR; TCRdb has only the in-frame clones, and not every one. The table lists around 130,000 clones, 70% to 80% of them singletons. The sequencing sample was made of peripheral blood. Receptor source: a human donor in a cohort sampled during active COVID-19. Each CDR3 is given without its conserved first and last residue. Fields, in order: V gene, CDR3 protein.

V: TRBV15
CDR3: ATSRDWTGGWETQY

V: TRBV30
CDR3: AWSSREILIYGYT

V: TRBV27
CDR3: ATSLQGPGTEAF

V: TRBV11-2
CDR3: ASSTSDTQPQH

V: TRBV30
CDR3: AWETGTNEKLF

V: TRBV12-3/TRBV12-4
CDR3: ASSPQGATEAF

V: TRBV5-1
CDR3: ASSPGLSYEQY

V: TRBV2
CDR3: ARAGQGYEQY

V: TRBV11-3
CDR3: ASTVGDRYEQY

V: TRBV7-8
CDR3: ASSLVPAGGFGTQY

V: TRBV5-4
CDR3: ASSLTGDANEKLF

V: TRBV6-5
CDR3: ASRDRSRNTEAF

V: TRBV27
CDR3: ASSFGGSSYNEQF

V: TRBV7-2
CDR3: ASSLQGLGNNSPLH

V: TRBV27
CDR3: ARDPGELEKLF

V: TRBV27
CDR3: ASRVKGLAVYEQF

V: TRBV19
CDR3: ASSRQVSSYEQY

V: TRBV19
CDR3: ASSPRTSGAYEQY

V: TRBV5-1
CDR3: ASSRDTYSYEQY

V: TRBV12-3/TRBV12-4
CDR3: ASSDRYQPQH

V: TRBV6-1
CDR3: ASSDAGGKAYEQY

V: TRBV7-2
CDR3: ASSVGGFSYEQY

V: TRBV2
CDR3: ASSETGRRAAVDEAF

V: TRBV27
CDR3: ASSLQGSGTSYEQY

V: TRBV12-3/TRBV12-4
CDR3: ASSVQGGNEQY